This TCR beta chain was captured by sequencing in a study of T cell repertoires in cytomegalovirus infection. Overall study: Evidence of both CMV infection and a matching HLA type came from public TCR beta signatures.

TCRdb used MiXCR to reprocess the reads, holding one entry per CDR3 protein. The sample includes about 770,000 distinct CDR3 sequences, about 27% of them seen just once. V lost 3 bases and J 3 bases, leaving 18 bases between the germline ends. This CDR3 has 17 residues. As concerns this clonotype: Its antigen is still unknown.

The sequence was collected from a human donor in good health (CMV status not recorded). Some clones in this sample may be carry-over from other donors' samples. The sample in question was cultured CD8+ T cells from PBMCs, obtained from culture after CMV antigen stimulation. This chain joins TRBV12-3 or TRBV12-4 and TRBJ1-5; D possibly corresponds to TRBD1 (6 bases). The CDR3: CASSFSQGEFNNQPQHF. The CDR3 DNA reads as TGTGCCAGCAGTTTTTCACAGGGCGAATTTAACAATCAGCCCCAGCATTTT.